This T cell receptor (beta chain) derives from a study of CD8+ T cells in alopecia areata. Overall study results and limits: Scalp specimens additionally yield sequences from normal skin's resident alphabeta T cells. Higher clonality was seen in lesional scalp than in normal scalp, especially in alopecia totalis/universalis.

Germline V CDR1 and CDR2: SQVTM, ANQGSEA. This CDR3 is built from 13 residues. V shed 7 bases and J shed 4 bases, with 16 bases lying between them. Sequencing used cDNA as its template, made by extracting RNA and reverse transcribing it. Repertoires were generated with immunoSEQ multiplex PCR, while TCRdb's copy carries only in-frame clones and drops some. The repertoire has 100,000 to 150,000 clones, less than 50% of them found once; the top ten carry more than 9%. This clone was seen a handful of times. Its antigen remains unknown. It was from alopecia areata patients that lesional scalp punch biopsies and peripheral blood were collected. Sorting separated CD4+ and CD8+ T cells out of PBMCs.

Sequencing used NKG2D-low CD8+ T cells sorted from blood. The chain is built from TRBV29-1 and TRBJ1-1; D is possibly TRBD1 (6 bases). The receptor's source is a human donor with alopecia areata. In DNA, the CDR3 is TGCAGCGCCGGACAGTACGGTCCCACTGAAGCTTTCTTT. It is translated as CSAGQYGPTEAFF. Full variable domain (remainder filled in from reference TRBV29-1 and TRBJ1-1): SAVISQKPSRDICQRGTSLTIQCQVDSQVTMMFWYRQQPGQSLTLIATANQGSEATYESGFVIDKFPISRPNLTFSTLTVSNMSPEDSSIYLCSAGQYGPTEAFFGQGTRLTVV.